The text below deals with one T cell receptor beta chain. There is no known antigen for this receptor. The record has no base qualities; no much larger clone is one base away. The sample originates from a study of CD8+ T cells in alopecia areata (dated by TCRdb to 2016 to 2019). Study-level background: Treated patients were enrolled in an open-label pilot trial of oral tofacitinib, 5 to 10 mg twice daily, for moderate-to-severe alopecia areata. Tofacitinib was given for 6 to 18 months, followed by 6 months of follow-up off drug to assess delayed response and recurrence. The SALT score, which quantifies the percentage of affected scalp surface area, was used to measure disease severity in treated patients. In both human patients and the C3H/HeJ mouse model, the study applied high-throughput TCRbeta sequencing to look at T cell clonal expansion in alopecia areata. Human TCRbeta sequencing covered scalp tissue and sorted CD4+ and CD8+ peripheral blood T cells from patchy and totalis/universalis alopecia areata patients and healthy controls. Patients on tofacitinib were biopsied at baseline and after 4 and 24 weeks of treatment, and several of the patients also had a later scalp biopsy. Scalp clonality was compared among normal scalp (n=4), patchy alopecia areata scalp (n=8), and alopecia totalis/universalis scalp (n=8). RNA came from the PAXgene miRNA kit for fixed scalp, the miRNeasy kit for PBMCs, and the RNeasy kit for mouse skin. TCRbeta CDR3 regions were amplified by immunoSEQ multiplex PCR with 35 Vbeta forward and 13 Jbeta reverse primers.

Broader findings and caveats from the paper: TCR sequences shared between patients were less clear than in mice, possibly partly because of HLA diversity in the patient population. Scalp clonality and the number of expanded CD8+ clones among the top 100 scalp clones were significantly decreased by tofacitinib. Higher clonality and more expanded CD8+ clones were observed in lesional scalp than in normal scalp, particularly in alopecia totalis/universalis, a finding suggestive of antigenic drive. Unlike mouse skin, which is dominated by gammadelta T cells, normal human skin has resident alphabeta T cells that are also sequenced, and this complicates analysis of the scalp TCR repertoire. Many expanded lesional clones were found to persist in scalp and blood during tofacitinib treatment, and relapse after treatment cessation may be partly explained by this persistence. Because the treated cohort was small and had only one nonresponder, larger studies are needed to examine links between baseline CD8+ expansion and response.

Library construction relied on the immunoSEQ multiplex PCR assay. RNA was extracted from all samples and reverse transcribed into cDNA, which served as template for TCR sequencing. SuperScript III was used for first-strand cDNA synthesis, primed with a 2:1 mix of oligo-dT and random hexamers. Amplification bias was assessed with a synthetic immune receptor repertoire, and residual bias was removed computationally. Processing in the source paper ran as follows. After raw reads were preprocessed to remove errors, the CDR3 was defined following IMGT conventions as running from the conserved cysteine to phenylalanine. Clonality was calculated as 1 minus Shannon entropy normalized by log2 of the number of productive unique TCRs. CD4 or CD8 identity of scalp clones was inferred by cross-referencing scalp TCRbeta sequences with sorted blood CD4 and CD8 repertoires. Held by TCRdb, this immuneACCESS table contains in-frame sequences only and omits some clones. Under half of the omission traces to an unresolved V gene where checked; the cause of the rest is unknown. Clone size and V and J calls were adopted from that table, with D and trimming inferred from the DNA. The sample profile shows roughly 200,000 clones; approximately 40% of them were found once. Together, the top ten hold around 2.8% of the sample.

The treatment or condition label corresponds to: oral pan-JAK inhibitor, 5-10 mg twice daily. Lesional scalp punch biopsies and peripheral blood were obtained from alopecia areata patients. PBMCs were isolated by density centrifugation and stained for CD3, CD4 and CD8, and CD4+ and CD8+ T cells were sorted on a FACSAria. This material consisted of CD4+ T cells sorted from blood, taken around week 37, from a patient treated with tofacitinib. The receptor's source is a human donor with alopecia areata.

The CDR3 corresponds to CSVAPGLAGNEQFF. The sequenced DNA is TGCAGCGTTGCCCCGGGACTGGCAGGAAATGAGCAGTTCTTC. The chain uses TRBV29-1 and TRBJ2-1, with a tentative D gene TRBD2 over 6 matching bases. The junction shows trimming of 4 bases on V and 7 bases on J, plus 17 bases between the germline ends. The germline V gene specifies SQVTM as CDR1 and ANQGSEA as CDR2. The CDR3 covers 14 residues, taking in both the cysteine and the phenylalanine. CDR3 DNA is the only sequence kept; it has 42 bases, read in frame from the first base.